The present TCR beta chain was sequenced within a study of blood T cell repertoires in COVID-19. The wider study: PBMCs, B-cell-depleted T cells, or T cells were the source of the cDNA or gDNA that made up the material.

Original analysis: Amplification from reference gene primers served as the basis for estimated nucleated cell counts. Produced via immunoSEQ multiplex PCR; TCRdb's table is partial and in-frame only. V, J and clone size are taken as reported in that table, and D and trimming were inferred from the DNA itself. The sample includes 150,000 to 180,000 clones, around 84% of them seen just once. Recovery meant two consecutive negative NP/OP PCR tests, professional clearance, or resolved symptoms. Trimming stripped 5 bases from V and 4 bases from J, with 17 bases between. Germline V gene data show CDR1 as SGHAT and CDR2 as FQNNGV. The CDR3 sequence is 15 residues long.

The TCR was taken from a man aged 50-59 years who had recovered from COVID-19. The chain is built from TRBV11-2 and TRBJ2-5; D is perhaps TRBD1 (5 bases). The material sequenced was PBMCs or T cells enriched from blood (not recorded which). As DNA, the CDR3 is TGTGCCAGCAGCCTAGGTCCAGGGCCCGGAGAGACCCAGTACTTC. Translating gives CASSLGPGPGETQYF.